One and the same sample provided the 23 T cell receptor beta chains below, sequenced in a study of blood T cell repertoires in COVID-19. Generated by immunoSEQ multiplex PCR, the TCRdb table keeps only in-frame clones and is missing some. The repertoire holds approximately 190,000 clones, with about four fifths as singletons. Material: peripheral blood. Source of these receptors: a man aged 55 to 70 with acute or convalescent COVID-19.

The chain links TRBV29-1 to TRBJ1-4, with D tentatively TRBD1 (5 bases). CDR1 and CDR2 (germline): SQVTM, ANQGSEA. Trimming left V 4 bases short and J 2 bases short, with 14 bases between. The CDR3 consists of 15 residues. CDR3 loop: CSVGEGTDTNEKLFF. For the CDR3, the DNA is TGCAGCGTTGGGGAGGGGACGGACACTAATGAAAAACTGTTTTTT.

The chain employs TRBV25-1 and TRBJ2-7; 7 nucleotides line up with TRBD1. Looked up from germline, CDR1 is MGHDK and CDR2 is SYGVNS. The CDR3 length is 15 residues. The junction had 9 bases not matched to a gene; V was cut back by 4 bases and J by 3 bases. In DNA form, the CDR3 reads TGTGCCAGCAGTGGGCCTAGACAGGGCTTCTACGAGCAGTACTTC. Encoded protein: CASSGPRQGFYEQYF.

This sequence joins TRBV30 and TRBJ2-2; no firm D call. The germline CDR1 and CDR2 sequences are GTSNPN and SVGIG (reference sequence). The CDR3 spans 13 residues. V shed 2 bases and J shed 7 bases, with 11 bases lying between them. CDR3 DNA: TGTGCCTGGAGTACATCTAGGTACGGGGAGCTGTTTTTT. Translated: CAWSTSRYGELFF.

This clone was picked up a small number of times. The chain has TRBV6-5 and TRBJ1-6, with D possibly TRBD1 on 5 matching bases. This CDR3 is built from 14 residues. The V gene's germline CDR1 is MNHEY and CDR2 SVGAGI. The V gene lost 2 bases and the J gene lost 10 bases, with 12 bases spanning the gap. The CDR3 sequence is CASSYTRVESPLHF. In DNA, the CDR3 is TGTGCCAGCAGTTACACCAGGGTGGAATCACCCCTCCACTTT.

The rearrangement links TRBV19 to TRBJ1-4; 7 bases are shared with TRBD1. Per the germline V gene, CDR1 is LNHDA and CDR2 is SQIVND (reference sequence). The ends lost 6 bases at V and 8 bases at J; junction bases unmatched: 9. The CDR3 sequence is 14 residues long. CDR3 residues: CASSLGQGVEKLFF. The DNA for the CDR3 is TGTGCCAGTAGCCTGGGGCAGGGGGTCGAAAAACTGTTTTTT. The full variable domain, completed using reference TRBV19 and TRBJ1-4, is DGGITQSPKYLFRKEGQNVTLSCEQNLNHDAMYWYRQDPGQGLRLIYYSQIVNDFQKGDIAEGYSVSREKKESFPLTVTSAQKNPTAFYLCASSLGQGVEKLFFGSGTQLSVL.

This clone was counted once. The CDR3 loop reads CASSLGAGRDTEAFF. CDR3 nucleotides: TGTGCCAGCAGCTTAGGTGCGGGCAGAGACACTGAAGCTTTCTTT. This chain links TRBV11-3 with TRBJ1-1, with D unclear. V was pared by 1 base and J by 3 bases, with 12 bases between. The CDR3 sequence is 15 residues long. The V gene's germline CDR1 is SGHNT and CDR2 YENEEA.

This clone was detected only a few times. This sequence joins TRBV7-9 and TRBJ1-1; the D gene is possibly TRBD1 (5 bases). There are 14 residues in the CDR3. Germline V gives CDR1 SEHNR, CDR2 FQNEAQ (reference sequence). The ends were cut back, 4 bases at V and 4 bases at J, with 13 bases in the middle. CDR3 DNA sequence: TGTGCCAGCAGCTCCCTTACTCAGGGCACTGAAGCTTTCTTT. Protein: CASSSLTQGTEAFF.

The chain carries TRBV24-1 and TRBJ1-5; D perhaps matches TRBD1 (6 bases). CDR1 KGHDR and CDR2 SFDVKD come from the germline V gene. This CDR3 region has 15 residues. The V and J ends lost 2 bases and 0 bases respectively, with 7 bases between them. CDR3 protein: CATSDSGASNQPQHF. CDR3 nucleotides: TGTGCCACCAGTGATTCAGGGGCTAGCAATCAGCCCCAGCATTTT.

The gene calls are TRBV3-1 (or the pseudogene TRBV3-2) and TRBJ2-1; 8 nucleotides align to TRBD2. V gave up 1 base and J gave up 0 bases; unmatched junction bases: 14. The CDR3 covers 20 residues. Germline values: CDR1 LGHDT, CDR2 YNNKEL (reference sequence). As DNA, the CDR3 is TGTGCCAGCAGCCAAGTCGCCGGGACTAGGCGCCGGGACTCCTACAATGAGCAGTTCTTC. Protein product: CASSQVAGTRRRDSYNEQFF.

The gene calls are TRBV4-2 and TRBJ1-6; D is ambiguous. Per germline, CDR1 LGHNA and CDR2 YNFKEQ. With 0 bases removed from V and 7 bases from J, the gap between germline ends came to 16 bases. The CDR3 is 17 amino acids. CDR3 in DNA: TGTGCCAGCAGCCAAGAAGCGGGTCGATCGCGAAATTCACCCCTCCACTTT. Amino acid sequence: CASSQEAGRSRNSPLHF.

This clone came up a few times. The chain links TRBV5-1 to TRBJ1-6; D perhaps matches TRBD1 (6 bases). V dropped 0 bases and J dropped 7 bases, with 8 bases sitting between them. CDR3 length: 14 residues. In germline, CDR1 is SGHRS, CDR2 YFSETQ. CDR3 amino acids: CASSLGTENSPLHF. DNA for the CDR3: TGCGCCAGCAGCTTGGGGACAGAGAATTCACCCCTCCACTTT.

V and J are TRBV11-3 and TRBJ2-1; tentatively, D is TRBD2 (6 bases). V shed 5 bases and J shed 0 bases, with 8 bases lying between them. Germline lookup yields CDR1 SGHNT and CDR2 YENEEA. This CDR3 is built from 14 residues. Here the CDR3 DNA reads TGTGCCAGCAGCGGAGGGAGCTCCTACAATGAGCAGTTCTTC. Translating gives CASSGGSSYNEQFF. Using reference TRBV11-3 and TRBJ2-1 for the parts outside the CDR3, the full variable domain is EAGVVQSPRYKIIEKKQPVAFWCNPISGHNTLYWYLQNLGQGPELLIRYENEEAVDDSQLPKDRFSAERLKGVDSTLKIQPAELGDSAVYLCASSGGSSYNEQFFGPGTRLTVL.

The rearrangement joins TRBV7-9 to TRBJ2-5; D unresolved. The V end was cut by 1 base, the J end by 4 bases, with 4 bases between. Germline V gene lookup returns CDR1 SEHNR and CDR2 FQNEAQ (reference sequence). The length of the CDR3 is 12 residues. This CDR3 is CASSLVGETQYF. CDR3 in DNA: TGTGCCAGCAGCTTAGTCGGAGAGACCCAGTACTTC.

This chain joins TRBV4-1 and TRBJ1-2; a possible D gene is TRBD1 (6 bases). Germline V gene sequence: CDR1 MGHRA, CDR2 YSYEKL. With 3 bases removed from V and 0 bases from J, the gap between germline ends came to 11 bases. There are 15 residues in the CDR3. The CDR3: CASSHQQGANYGYTF. As DNA, the CDR3 is TGCGCCAGCAGCCATCAACAGGGCGCTAACTATGGCTACACCTTC.

The rearrangement joins TRBV5-6 to TRBJ2-1; 8 bases are a match to TRBD2. CDR3 length: 18 amino acids. The junction had 20 bases not matched to a gene; V was cut back by 4 bases and J by 8 bases. Germline CDR1 reads SGHDT; CDR2 reads YYEEEE. This CDR3 reads CASSVSLFGGREVHEQFF. The CDR3 DNA sequence: TGTGCCAGCAGCGTATCTCTATTCGGTGGGCGGGAGGTCCATGAGCAGTTCTTC.

The J gene is TRBJ1-3, the V gene TRBV6-5; D is perhaps TRBD1 (6 bases). The CDR3 spans 12 residues. The ends were cut back, 7 bases at V and 2 bases at J, with 6 bases in the middle. Germline CDR1 and CDR2: MNHEY and SVGAGI. The chain's CDR3 is CASNRAGNTIYF. The CDR3, as DNA: TGTGCCAGCAACAGGGCTGGAAACACCATATATTTT.

The chain has TRBV6-5 and TRBJ2-7, with 9 bases aligning to TRBD1. CDR1 MNHEY and CDR2 SVGAGI come from the germline V gene. V lost 5 bases and J lost 3; bases outside the gene matches: 5. The CDR3 is 14 residues long. The CDR3 DNA is TGTGCCAGCAGTACACCGGGACAGGGCTACGAGCAGTACTTC. This sequence encodes CASSTPGQGYEQYF.

The chain links TRBV5-1 to TRBJ2-5; 10 bases agree with TRBD2. J lost 4 bases, V lost 6 bases, and 21 bases had no gene match. Germline loops: CDR1 SGHRS, CDR2 YFSETQ. CDR3 length equals 19 residues. The CDR3 DNA sequence: TGCGCCAGCACCCCCCGTGGAGCTAGCGGGGGCCGAAGGGGAGAGACCCAGTACTTC. It specifies CASTPRGASGGRRGETQYF.

The V gene is TRBV24-1, the J gene TRBJ1-5, with no clear D. Trimming took 9 bases from V and 0 from J, leaving 32 bases between them. This CDR3 region has 21 residues. CDR1 and CDR2 from the germline V gene are KGHDR and SFDVKD. CDR3 coding DNA: TGTGCCACCGAGAGGAGACCCCTTGTTAGGCCGCTCCCCTATAGCAATCAGCCCCAGCATTTT. Its protein product is CATERRPLVRPLPYSNQPQHF.

The rearrangement uses TRBV6-5 and TRBJ2-2, with 8 bases fitting TRBD2. The CDR3 is 14 residues long. CDR1 and CDR2 from the germline V gene are MNHEY and SVGAGI. Germline trimming cut 2 bases from V and 5 bases from J; bases unmatched to any gene: 1. The DNA of the CDR3 is TGTGCCAGCAGTTACGCGGGAGGTACCGGGGAGCTGTTTTTT. Protein product: CASSYAGGTGELFF.

This clone was counted a single time. The gene calls are TRBV5-1 and TRBJ1-1; D is unclear. V was clipped by 1 base and J by 2 bases, with 9 bases between them. Germline lookup yields CDR1 SGHRS and CDR2 YFSETQ. CDR3 size: 14 residues. The CDR3 DNA is TGCGCCAGCAGCTTGAGAGGGTTCAACACTGAAGCTTTCTTT. Translated, it gives CASSLRGFNTEAFF.

The rearrangement uses TRBV4-3 and TRBJ1-1; D might be TRBD1 (5 bases). V was clipped by 5 bases and J by 3 bases, with 13 bases between them. Germline-derived CDR1 and CDR2 are LGHNA and YSLEER. The CDR3 has 14 residues. The DNA for the CDR3 is TGCGCCAGCAGCTCGCGGGGGGACTACACTGAAGCTTTCTTT. Translation: CASSSRGDYTEAFF.

J is TRBJ2-1 and V is TRBV7-3, with 8 bases that match TRBD2. The CDR3 sequence is 15 residues long. The germline V gene has CDR1 SGHTA and CDR2 FQGTGA. V was clipped by 1 base and J by 9 bases; unmatched bases: 8. CDR3 nucleotides: TGTGCCAGCAGCTTAAGTCCTAGCGGGCGGGGTGAGCAGTTCTTC. It encodes CASSLSPSGRGEQFF.